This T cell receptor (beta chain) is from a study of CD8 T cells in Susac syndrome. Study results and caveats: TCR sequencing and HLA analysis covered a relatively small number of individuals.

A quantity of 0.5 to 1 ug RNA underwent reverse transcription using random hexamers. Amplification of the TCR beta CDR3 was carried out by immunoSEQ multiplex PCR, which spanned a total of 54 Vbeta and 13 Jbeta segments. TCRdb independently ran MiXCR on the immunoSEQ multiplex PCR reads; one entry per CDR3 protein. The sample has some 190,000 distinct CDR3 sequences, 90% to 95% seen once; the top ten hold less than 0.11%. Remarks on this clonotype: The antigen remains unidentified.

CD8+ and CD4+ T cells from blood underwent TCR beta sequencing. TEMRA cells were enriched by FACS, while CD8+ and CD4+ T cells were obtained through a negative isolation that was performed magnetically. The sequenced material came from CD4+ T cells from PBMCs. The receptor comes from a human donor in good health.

DNA of the CDR3: TGCGCCAGCAGCCCCACAGGACAGGGAGATCTTGGCACTGAAGCTTTCTTT. This gives the protein CASSPTGQGDLGTEAFF. V and J are TRBV4-1 and TRBJ1-1; 8 bases align to TRBD1. Trimming at V came to 4 bases and at J to 4 bases, leaving 14 bases not matched to a gene. Germline V lookup: CDR1 MGHRA, CDR2 YSYEKL. The CDR3 consists of 17 residues.